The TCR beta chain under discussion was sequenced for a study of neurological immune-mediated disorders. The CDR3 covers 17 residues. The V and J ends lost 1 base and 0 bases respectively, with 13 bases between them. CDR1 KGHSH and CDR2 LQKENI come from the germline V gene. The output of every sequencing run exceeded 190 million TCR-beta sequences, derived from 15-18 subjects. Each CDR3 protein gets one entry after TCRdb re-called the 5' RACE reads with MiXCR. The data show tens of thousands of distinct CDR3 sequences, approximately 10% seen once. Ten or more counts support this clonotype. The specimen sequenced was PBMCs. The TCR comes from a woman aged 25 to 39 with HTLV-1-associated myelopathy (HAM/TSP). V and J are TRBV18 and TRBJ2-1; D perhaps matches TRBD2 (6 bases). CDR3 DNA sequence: TGTGCCAGCTCACCACTCGTTAGCGGAAGCTCCTACAATGAGCAGTTCTTC. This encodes CASSPLVSGSSYNEQFF.